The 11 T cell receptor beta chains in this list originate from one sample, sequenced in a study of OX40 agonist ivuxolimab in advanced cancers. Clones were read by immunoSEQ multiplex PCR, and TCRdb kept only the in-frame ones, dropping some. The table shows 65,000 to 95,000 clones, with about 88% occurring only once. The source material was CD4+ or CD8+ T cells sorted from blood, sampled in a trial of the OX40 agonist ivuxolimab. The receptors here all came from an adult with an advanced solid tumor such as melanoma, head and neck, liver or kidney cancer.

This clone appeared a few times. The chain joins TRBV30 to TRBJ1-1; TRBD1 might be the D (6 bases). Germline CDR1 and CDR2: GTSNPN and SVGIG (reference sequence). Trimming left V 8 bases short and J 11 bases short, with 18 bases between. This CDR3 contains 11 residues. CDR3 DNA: TGTGCCCGGGGTGGGGGCCGGATGGCTTTCTTT. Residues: CARGGGRMAFF.

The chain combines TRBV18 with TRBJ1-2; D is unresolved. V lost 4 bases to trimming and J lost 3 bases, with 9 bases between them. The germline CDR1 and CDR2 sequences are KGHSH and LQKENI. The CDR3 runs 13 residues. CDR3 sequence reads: CASSLKEYYGYTF. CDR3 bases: TGTGCCAGCTCACTCAAGGAGTACTATGGCTACACCTTC.

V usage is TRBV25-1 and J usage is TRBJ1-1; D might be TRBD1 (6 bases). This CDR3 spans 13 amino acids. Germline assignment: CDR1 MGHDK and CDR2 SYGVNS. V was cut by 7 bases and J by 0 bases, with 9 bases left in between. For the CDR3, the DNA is TGTGCCAGCAAGGGGACACTGAACACTGAAGCTTTCTTT. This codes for CASKGTLNTEAFF.

The chain's CDR3 is CASSDRVNGANVLTF. The CDR3, as DNA: TGTGCCAGCAGCGATAGGGTAAATGGGGCCAACGTCCTGACTTTC. The chain recombines TRBV9 with TRBJ2-6; no clear D. Per the germline V gene, CDR1 is SGDLS and CDR2 is YYNGEE. Deletions cut 3 bases from V and 3 bases from J, with 10 bases between. The CDR3 is 15 residues long.

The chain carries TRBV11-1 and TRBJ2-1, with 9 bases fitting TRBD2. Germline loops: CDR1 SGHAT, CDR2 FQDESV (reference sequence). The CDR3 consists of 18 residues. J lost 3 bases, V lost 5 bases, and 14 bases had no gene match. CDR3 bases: TGTGCCAGCAGCCCACCCTACCTAGCGGGACGAGGCTACAATGAGCAGTTCTTC. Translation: CASSPPYLAGRGYNEQFF.

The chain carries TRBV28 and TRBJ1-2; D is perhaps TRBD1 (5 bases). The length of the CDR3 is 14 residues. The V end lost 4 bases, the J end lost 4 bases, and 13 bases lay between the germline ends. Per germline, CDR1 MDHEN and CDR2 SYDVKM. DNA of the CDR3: TGTGCCAGCAGTTCCCGGGACGGAGTCTATGGCTACACCTTC. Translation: CASSSRDGVYGYTF.

CDR3 amino acids: CASSLRGLTDTQYF. CDR3 nucleotides: TGTGCCAGCAGCTTAAGAGGGCTTACAGATACGCAGTATTTT. J is TRBJ2-3 and V is TRBV7-9, with D maybe TRBD2 (5 bases). CDR3 size: 14 residues. The germline V gene encodes CDR1 SEHNR and CDR2 FQNEAQ (reference sequence). V was trimmed by 2 bases and J by 3 bases, leaving 9 bases between them.

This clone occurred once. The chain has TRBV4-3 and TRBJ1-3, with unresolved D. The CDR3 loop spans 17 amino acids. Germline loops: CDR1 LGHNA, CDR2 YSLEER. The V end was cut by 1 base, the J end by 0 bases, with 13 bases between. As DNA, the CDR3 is TGCGCCAGCAGCCAAGGGGTGGACGGCTACTCTGGAAACACCATATATTTT. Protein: CASSQGVDGYSGNTIYF.

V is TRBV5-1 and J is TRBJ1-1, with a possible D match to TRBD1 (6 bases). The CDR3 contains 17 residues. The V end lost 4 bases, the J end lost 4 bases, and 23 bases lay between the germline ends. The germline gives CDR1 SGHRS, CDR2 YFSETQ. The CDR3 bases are TGCGCCAGCAGCCCGGAGGGGAGGGCCCCACAGGGCACTGAAGCTTTCTTT. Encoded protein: CASSPEGRAPQGTEAFF.

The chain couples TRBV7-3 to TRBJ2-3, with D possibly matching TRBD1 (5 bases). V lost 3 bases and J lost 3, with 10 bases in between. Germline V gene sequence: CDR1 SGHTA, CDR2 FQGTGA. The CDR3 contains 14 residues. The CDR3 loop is CASSLGQGTDTQYF. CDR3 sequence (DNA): TGTGCCAGCAGCTTGGGGCAGGGAACAGATACGCAGTATTTT.

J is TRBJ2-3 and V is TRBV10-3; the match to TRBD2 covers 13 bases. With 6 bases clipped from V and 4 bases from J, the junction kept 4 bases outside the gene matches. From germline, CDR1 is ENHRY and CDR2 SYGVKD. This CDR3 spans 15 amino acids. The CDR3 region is CAIRGTSGNPDTQYF. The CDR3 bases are TGTGCCATCAGGGGGACTAGCGGGAACCCAGATACGCAGTATTTT.